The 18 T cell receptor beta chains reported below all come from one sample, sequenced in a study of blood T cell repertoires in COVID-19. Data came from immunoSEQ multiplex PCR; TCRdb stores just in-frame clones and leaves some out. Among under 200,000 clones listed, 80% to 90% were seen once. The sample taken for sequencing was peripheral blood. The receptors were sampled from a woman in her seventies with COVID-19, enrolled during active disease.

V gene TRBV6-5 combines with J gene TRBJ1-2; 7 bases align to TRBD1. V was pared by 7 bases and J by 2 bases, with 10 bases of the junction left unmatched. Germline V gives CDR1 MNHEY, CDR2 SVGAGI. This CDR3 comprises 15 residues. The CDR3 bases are TGTGCCAGCACCAGACAGGGCCAAGGGAACTATGGCTACACCTTC. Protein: CASTRQGQGNYGYTF.

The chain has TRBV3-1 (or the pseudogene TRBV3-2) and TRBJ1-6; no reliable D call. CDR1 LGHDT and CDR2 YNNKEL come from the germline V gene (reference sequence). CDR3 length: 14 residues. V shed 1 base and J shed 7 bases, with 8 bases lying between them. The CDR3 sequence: CASSQGFQNSPLHF. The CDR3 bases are TGTGCCAGCAGCCAAGGTTTCCAGAATTCACCCCTCCACTTT.

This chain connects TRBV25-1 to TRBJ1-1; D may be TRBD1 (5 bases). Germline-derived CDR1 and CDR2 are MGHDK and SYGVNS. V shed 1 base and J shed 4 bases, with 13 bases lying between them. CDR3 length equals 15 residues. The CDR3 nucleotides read TGTGCCAGCAGTGAATTCCGCCAGGGTGGCACTGAAGCTTTCTTT. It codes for CASSEFRQGGTEAFF.

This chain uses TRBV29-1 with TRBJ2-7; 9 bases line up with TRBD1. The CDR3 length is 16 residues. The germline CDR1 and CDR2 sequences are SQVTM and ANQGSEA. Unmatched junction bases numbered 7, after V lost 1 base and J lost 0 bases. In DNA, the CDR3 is TGCAGCGTTGAAGTTGACGGGACAGGGACCTCCTACGAGCAGTACTTC. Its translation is CSVEVDGTGTSYEQYF.

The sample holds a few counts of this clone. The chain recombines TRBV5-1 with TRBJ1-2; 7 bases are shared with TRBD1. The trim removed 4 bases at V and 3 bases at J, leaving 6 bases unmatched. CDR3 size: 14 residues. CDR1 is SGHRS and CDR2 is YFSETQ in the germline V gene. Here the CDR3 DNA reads TGCGCCAGCAGCCCGGGGACAGTTCACTATGGCTACACCTTC. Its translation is CASSPGTVHYGYTF.

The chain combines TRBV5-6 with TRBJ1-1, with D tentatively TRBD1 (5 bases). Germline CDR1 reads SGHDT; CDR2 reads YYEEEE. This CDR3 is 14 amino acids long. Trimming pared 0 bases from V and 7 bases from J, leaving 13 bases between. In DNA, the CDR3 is TGTGCCAGCAGCTTGGTACGGGGGTGGGATGAAGCTTTCTTT. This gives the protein CASSLVRGWDEAFF.

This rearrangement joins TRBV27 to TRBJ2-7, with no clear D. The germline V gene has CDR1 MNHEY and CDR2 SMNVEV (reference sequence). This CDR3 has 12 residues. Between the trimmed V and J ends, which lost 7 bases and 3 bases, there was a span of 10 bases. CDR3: CASISPNYEQYF. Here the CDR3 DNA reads TGTGCCAGCATTAGCCCTAACTACGAGCAGTACTTC.

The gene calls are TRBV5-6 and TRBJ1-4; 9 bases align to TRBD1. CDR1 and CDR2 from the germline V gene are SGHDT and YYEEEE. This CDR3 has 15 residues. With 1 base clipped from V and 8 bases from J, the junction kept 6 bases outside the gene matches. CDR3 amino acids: CASSLTGTGLEKLFF. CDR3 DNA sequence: TGTGCCAGCAGCTTGACCGGGACAGGGTTGGAAAAACTGTTTTTT.

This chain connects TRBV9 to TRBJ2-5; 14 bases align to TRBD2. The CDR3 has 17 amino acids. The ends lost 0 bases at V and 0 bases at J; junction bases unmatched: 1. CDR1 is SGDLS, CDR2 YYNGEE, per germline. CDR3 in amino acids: CASSVGLAGGDQETQYF. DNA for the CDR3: TGTGCCAGCAGCGTAGGACTAGCGGGGGGGGACCAAGAGACCCAGTACTTC.

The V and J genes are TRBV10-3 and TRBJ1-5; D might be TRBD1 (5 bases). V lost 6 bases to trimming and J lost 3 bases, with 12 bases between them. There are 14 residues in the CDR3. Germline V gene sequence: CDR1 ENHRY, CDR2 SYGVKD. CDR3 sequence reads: CAISRDRNNQPQHF. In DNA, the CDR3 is TGTGCCATCAGCCGCGACAGAAACAATCAGCCCCAGCATTTT.

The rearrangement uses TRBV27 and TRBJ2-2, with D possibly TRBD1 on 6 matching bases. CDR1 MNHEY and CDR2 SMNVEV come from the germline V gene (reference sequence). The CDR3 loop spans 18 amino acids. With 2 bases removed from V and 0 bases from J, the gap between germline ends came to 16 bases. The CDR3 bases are TGTGCCAGCAGTTTAGATGCGTGGGGGACACCGAACACCGGGGAGCTGTTTTTT. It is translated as CASSLDAWGTPNTGELFF.

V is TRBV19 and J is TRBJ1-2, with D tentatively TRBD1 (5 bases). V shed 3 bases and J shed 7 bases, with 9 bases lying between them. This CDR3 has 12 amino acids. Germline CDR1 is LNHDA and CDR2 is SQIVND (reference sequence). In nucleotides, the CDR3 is TGTGCCAGTAGTATGGGCAGGGCTGGCTACACCTTC. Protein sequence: CASSMGRAGYTF.

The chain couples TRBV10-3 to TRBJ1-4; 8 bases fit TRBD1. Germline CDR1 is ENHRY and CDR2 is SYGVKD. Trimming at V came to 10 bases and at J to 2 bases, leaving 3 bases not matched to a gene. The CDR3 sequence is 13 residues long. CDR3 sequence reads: CATRQGTNEKLFF. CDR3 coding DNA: TGTGCCACCAGACAGGGGACTAATGAAAAACTGTTTTTT.

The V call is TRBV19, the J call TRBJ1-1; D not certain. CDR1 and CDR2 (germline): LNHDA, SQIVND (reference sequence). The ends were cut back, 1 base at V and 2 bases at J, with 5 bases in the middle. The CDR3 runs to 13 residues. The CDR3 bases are TGTGCCAGTAGTATAGTCTCTAACACTGAAGCTTTCTTT. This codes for CASSIVSNTEAFF.

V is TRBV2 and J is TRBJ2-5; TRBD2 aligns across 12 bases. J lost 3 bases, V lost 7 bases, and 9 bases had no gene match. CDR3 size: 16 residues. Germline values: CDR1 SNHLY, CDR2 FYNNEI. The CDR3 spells CASTIPGLAGKETQYF. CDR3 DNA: TGTGCCAGCACCATACCGGGACTAGCGGGTAAAGAGACCCAGTACTTC.

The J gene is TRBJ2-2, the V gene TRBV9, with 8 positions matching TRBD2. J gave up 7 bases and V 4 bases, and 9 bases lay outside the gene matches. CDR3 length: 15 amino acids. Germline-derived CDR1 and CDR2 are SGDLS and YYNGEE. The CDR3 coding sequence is TGTGCCAGCAGCCAGGGGTACCTAGCGGGCGGGGAGCTGTTTTTT. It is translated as CASSQGYLAGGELFF.

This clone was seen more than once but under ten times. The CDR3 DNA reads TGTGCCAGCAGTAAGACAGTTTCCACCGGGGAGCTGTTTTTT. As protein: CASSKTVSTGELFF. The chain has TRBV6-5 and TRBJ2-2; possible D gene TRBD1, 5 bases. This CDR3 has 14 amino acids. Trimming left V 5 bases short and J 4 bases short, with 11 bases between. CDR1 MNHEY and CDR2 SVGAGI come from the germline V gene.

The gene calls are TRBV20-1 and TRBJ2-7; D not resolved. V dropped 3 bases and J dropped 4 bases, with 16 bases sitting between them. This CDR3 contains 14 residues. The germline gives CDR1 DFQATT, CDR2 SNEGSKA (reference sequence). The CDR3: CSASLSLLSYEQYF. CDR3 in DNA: TGCAGTGCTAGTCTATCACTACTATCTTACGAGCAGTACTTC.